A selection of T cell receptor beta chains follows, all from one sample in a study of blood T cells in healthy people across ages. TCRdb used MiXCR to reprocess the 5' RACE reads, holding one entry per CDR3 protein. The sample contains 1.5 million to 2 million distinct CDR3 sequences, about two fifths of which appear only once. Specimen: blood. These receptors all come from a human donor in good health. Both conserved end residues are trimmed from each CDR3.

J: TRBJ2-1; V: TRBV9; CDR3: ASSVAPMVDNEQF
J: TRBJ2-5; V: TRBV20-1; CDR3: SAERGGQETQY
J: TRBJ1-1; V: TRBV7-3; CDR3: ASSLGGAGGGLAEAF
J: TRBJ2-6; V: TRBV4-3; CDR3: ASSTGTGAGANVLT
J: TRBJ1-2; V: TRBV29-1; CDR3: SVNLGDGYT
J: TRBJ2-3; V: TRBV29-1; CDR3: SVEDPETGGFTDTQY
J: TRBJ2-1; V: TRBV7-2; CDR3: ASSLVWDLEQF
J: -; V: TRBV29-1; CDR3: SVEGVPWDGSCEQY
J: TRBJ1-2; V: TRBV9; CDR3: ASSATGTVNYGYT
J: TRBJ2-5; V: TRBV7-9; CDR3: ASSSGHNQETQY
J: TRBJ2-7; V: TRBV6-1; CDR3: ASKADSLSSYEQY
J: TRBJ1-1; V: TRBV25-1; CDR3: ASSDWGWPEAF
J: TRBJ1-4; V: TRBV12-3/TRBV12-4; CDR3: ASSSRRGGANEKLF
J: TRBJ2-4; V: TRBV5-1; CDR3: ASSLGGGEIQY
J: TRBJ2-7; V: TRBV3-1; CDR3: ASSPTGTSEQY
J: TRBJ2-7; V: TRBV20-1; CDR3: SAHGRGASSEQY
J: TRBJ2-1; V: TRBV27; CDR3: ASSLSRGKGYVDNEQF
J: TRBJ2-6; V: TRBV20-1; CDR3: SARGLSRTGDFSGANVLT
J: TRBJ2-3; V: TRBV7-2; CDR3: ASTHNWAQSTDTQY
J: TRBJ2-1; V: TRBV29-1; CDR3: SVDQTGQEQF
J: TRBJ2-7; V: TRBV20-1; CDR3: SAWTGQSSYEQY
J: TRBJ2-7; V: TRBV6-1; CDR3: ASSKARDGTYEQY
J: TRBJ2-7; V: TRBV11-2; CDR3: ASSRHPDASYEQY
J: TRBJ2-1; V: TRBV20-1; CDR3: SARGSGGNHNEQF
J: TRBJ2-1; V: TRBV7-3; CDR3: ASSLYENNEQF
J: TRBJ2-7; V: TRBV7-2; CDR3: VSSLVGALVSKNYEQY
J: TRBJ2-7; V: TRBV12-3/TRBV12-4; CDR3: ASSLGGAYGQY
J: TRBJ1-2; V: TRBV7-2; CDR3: ASSLRGYTGYT
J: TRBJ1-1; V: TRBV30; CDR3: AWSQGGSTEAF
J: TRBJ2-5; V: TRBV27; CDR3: ASSPSLPPGQY
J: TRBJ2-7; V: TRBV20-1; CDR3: SASSPDRGMNEQY
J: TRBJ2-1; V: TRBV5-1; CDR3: ANSSGGTAYNEQF
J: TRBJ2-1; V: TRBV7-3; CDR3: ASSLSGTVYNEQF
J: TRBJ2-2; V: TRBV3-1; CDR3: ASRRRVGGTGELF
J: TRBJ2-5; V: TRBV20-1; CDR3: SAKGGANQETQY
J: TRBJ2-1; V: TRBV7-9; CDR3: ASSFYVSEQF
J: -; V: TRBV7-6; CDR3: ASSPDPAGSEQY
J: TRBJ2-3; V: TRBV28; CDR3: ASSLYGGAQY
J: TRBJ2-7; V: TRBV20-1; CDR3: SARDFSRTYEQY
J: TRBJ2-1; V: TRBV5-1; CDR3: ASSPTWSNLGLEQF
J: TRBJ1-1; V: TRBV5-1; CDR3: ASSSDPNTEAF
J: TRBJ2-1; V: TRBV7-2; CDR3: ASSPWGGPYNEQF
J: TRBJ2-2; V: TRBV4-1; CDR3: ASSQRPGDTGELF
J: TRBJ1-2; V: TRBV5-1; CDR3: ASSSGQAFWGYT
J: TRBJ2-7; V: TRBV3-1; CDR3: ASSQGASGVYEQY
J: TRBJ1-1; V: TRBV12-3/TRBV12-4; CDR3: ASSPSGRGGTEAF
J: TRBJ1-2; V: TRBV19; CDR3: ASTHGAINYGYT
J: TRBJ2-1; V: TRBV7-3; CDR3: ASSSSGLAIEQF
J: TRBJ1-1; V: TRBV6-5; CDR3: ASSATDRANTEAF
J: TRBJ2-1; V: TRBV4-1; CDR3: ASSQRGLLTYNEQF